Below are 5 T cell receptor beta chains sequenced from a single sample in a study of cytomegalovirus exposure and HLA in healthy donors. The PCR used 60 Vbeta and 13 Jbeta primers. Profiling relied on immunoSEQ multiplex PCR, and the TCRdb table lists in-frame clones only, not all of them. The repertoire holds around 150,000 clones, with approximately 62% as singletons. What was sequenced was PBMCs. The receptors were gathered from a human donor in good health.

In the case of this clone: Germline and junction disagree at one end, which may indicate a read error. CDR3 amino acids: CASTGQNGGELFF. CDR3 DNA sequence: TGTGCTAGCACCGGACAGAACGGGGGGGAGCTGTTTTTT. This chain uses TRBV7-7 with TRBJ2-2; tentative D call: TRBD1 (6 bases). The CDR3 loop spans 13 amino acids. Germline values: CDR1 SSHAT, CDR2 FNYEAQ (reference sequence).

The rearrangement links TRBV28 to TRBJ2-7, with 7 nucleotides matching TRBD1. CDR3 length: 13 amino acids. The trim removed 3 bases at V and 5 bases at J, leaving 4 bases unmatched. CDR1 MDHEN and CDR2 SYDVKM come from the germline V gene. The CDR3 here is CASSFVQGHEQYF. As DNA, the CDR3 is TGTGCCAGCAGTTTCGTACAGGGGCACGAGCAGTACTTC. The full variable domain, completed using reference TRBV28 and TRBJ2-7, is DVKVTQSSRYLVKRTGEKVFLECVQDMDHENMFWYRQDPGLGLRLIYFSYDVKMKEKGDIPEGYSVSREKKERFSLILESASTNQTSMYLCASSFVQGHEQYFGPGTRLTVT.

V usage is TRBV28 and J usage is TRBJ2-1; D is perhaps TRBD1 (6 bases). The CDR3 is 14 residues long. CDR1 is MDHEN and CDR2 is SYDVKM in the germline V gene. V was pared by 2 bases and J by 10 bases, with 15 bases between. This CDR3 is CASSLTQGLGEQFF. For the CDR3, the DNA is TGTGCCAGCAGTTTAACCCAGGGGTTGGGGGAGCAGTTCTTC.

V usage is TRBV15 and J usage is TRBJ1-1; the D is unclear. Germline CDR1 is LNHNV and CDR2 is YYDKDF (reference sequence). Trimming removed 2 bases at V and 1 base at J, with 8 bases between. This CDR3 is 14 amino acids long. CDR3 loop: CATSRPPRNTEAFF. CDR3 in DNA: TGTGCCACCAGCAGACCTCCCCGGAACACTGAAGCTTTCTTT.

This clone was seen a handful of times. This chain uses TRBV4-3 with TRBJ2-1; 9 nucleotides agree with TRBD2. From germline, CDR1 is LGHNA and CDR2 YSLEER. The CDR3 has 16 residues. Trimming cost V 4 bases and J 4 bases; bases outside gene matches: 8. CDR3 protein: CASSRSKTSGYNEQFF. CDR3 DNA: TGCGCCAGCAGCCGATCAAAGACTAGCGGATACAATGAGCAGTTCTTC.